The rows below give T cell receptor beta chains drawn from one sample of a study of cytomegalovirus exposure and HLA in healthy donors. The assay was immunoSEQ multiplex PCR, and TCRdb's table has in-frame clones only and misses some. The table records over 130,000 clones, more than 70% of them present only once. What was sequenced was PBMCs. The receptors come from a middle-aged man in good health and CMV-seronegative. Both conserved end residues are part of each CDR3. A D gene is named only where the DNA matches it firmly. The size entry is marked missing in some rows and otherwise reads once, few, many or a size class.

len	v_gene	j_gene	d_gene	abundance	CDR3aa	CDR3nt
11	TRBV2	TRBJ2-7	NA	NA	CASSLTYEQYF	TGCGCCAGCAGCCTTACATACGAGCAGTACTTC
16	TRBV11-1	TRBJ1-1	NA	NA	CASSSISQFYRTEAFF	TGTGCCAGCAGCTCCATATCCCAATTTTACAGGACTGAAGCTTTCTTT
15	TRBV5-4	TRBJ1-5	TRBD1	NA	CASIPGQGTNQPQHF	TGTGCCAGCATCCCGGGACAGGGAACCAATCAGCCCCAGCATTTT
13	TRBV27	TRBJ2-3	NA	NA	CASSFPGRGTQYF	TGTGCCAGCAGTTTCCCCGGGCGGGGTACGCAGTATTTT
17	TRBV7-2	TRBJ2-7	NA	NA	CASSLLVLATLSYEQYF	TGTGCCAGCAGCTTATTGGTCCTAGCGACTCTTTCGTACGAGCAGTACTTC
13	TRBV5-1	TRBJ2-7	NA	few	CASSSFGDYEQYF	TGCGCCAGCTCATCTTTCGGGGATTACGAGCAGTACTTC
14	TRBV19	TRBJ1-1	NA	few	CASIMGGARTEAFF	TGTGCCAGTATCATGGGAGGGGCGCGAACTGAAGCTTTCTTT
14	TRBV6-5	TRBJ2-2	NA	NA	CASSYQRRTGELFF	TGTGCCAGCAGTTACCAGCGGCGCACCGGGGAGCTGTTTTTT
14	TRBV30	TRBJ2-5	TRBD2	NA	CAWSATSGEETQYF	TGTGCCTGGAGTGCGACTAGCGGAGAAGAGACCCAGTACTTC
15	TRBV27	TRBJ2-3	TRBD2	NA	CASSVSGGVTDTQYF	TGTGCCAGCAGTGTTAGCGGGGGGGTCACAGATACGCAGTATTTT
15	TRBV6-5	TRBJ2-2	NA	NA	CASSSRVDNTGELFF	TGTGCCAGCAGTAGCAGGGTTGATAACACCGGGGAGCTGTTTTTT
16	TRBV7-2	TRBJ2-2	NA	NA	CASSLSQQAKTGELFF	TGTGCCAGCAGCTTGTCGCAGCAGGCAAAAACCGGGGAGCTGTTTTTT
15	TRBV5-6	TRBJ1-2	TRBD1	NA	CASIGTGGGGYGYTF	TGTGCCAGTATCGGGACAGGGGGCGGAGGGTATGGCTACACCTTC
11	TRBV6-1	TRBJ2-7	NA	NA	CASKEPGKQYF	TGTGCCAGCAAGGAACCGGGGAAGCAGTACTTC
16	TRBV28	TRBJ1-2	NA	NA	CASNPPPGQANYGYTF	TGTGCCTCCAACCCCCCCCCAGGTCAGGCTAACTATGGCTACACCTTC
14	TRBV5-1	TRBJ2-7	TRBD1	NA	CASSLGDRKNEQYF	TGCGCCAGCAGCTTGGGGGACAGAAAAAACGAGCAGTACTTC
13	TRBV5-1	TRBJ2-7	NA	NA	CASSLRQSYEQYF	TGCGCCAGCAGCTTGAGACAGTCCTACGAGCAGTACTTC
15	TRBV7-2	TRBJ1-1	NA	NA	CASSLQGTLNTEAFF	TGTGCCAGCAGCCTCCAAGGGACATTGAACACTGAAGCTTTCTTT
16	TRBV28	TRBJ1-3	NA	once	CASSFQRRDSGNTIYF	TGTGCCAGCAGTTTCCAGAGGAGGGACTCTGGAAACACCATATATTTT
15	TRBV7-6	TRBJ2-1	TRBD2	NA	CASSLVAGGYNEQFF	TGTGCCAGCAGCTTAGTGGCGGGAGGGTACAATGAGCAGTTCTTC
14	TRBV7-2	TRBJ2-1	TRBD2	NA	CASSARAGDSEQFF	TGTGCCAGCAGCGCAAGAGCGGGGGATAGTGAGCAGTTCTTC
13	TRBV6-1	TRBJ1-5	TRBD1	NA	CASTETGGRPQHF	TGTGCCAGCACCGAAACAGGGGGAAGACCCCAGCATTTT
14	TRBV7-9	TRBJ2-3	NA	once	CASSSLPLGDTQYF	TGTGCCAGCAGCTCCCTCCCGCTAGGCGATACGCAGTATTTT
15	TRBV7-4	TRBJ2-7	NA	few	CASSPRDWSSYEQYF	TGTGCCAGCAGCCCTCGGGACTGGAGCTCCTACGAGCAGTACTTC
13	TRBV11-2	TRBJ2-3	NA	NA	CASSLGTSDTQYF	TGTGCCAGCAGCCTAGGGACATCAGATACGCAGTATTTT
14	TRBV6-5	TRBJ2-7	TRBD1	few	CASRYSTGQDEQYF	TGTGCCAGCAGGTATTCGACAGGGCAGGACGAGCAGTACTTC
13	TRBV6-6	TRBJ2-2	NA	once	CASSQTNTGELFF	TGTGCCAGCAGTCAAACTAACACCGGGGAGCTGTTTTTT
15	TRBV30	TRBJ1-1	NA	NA	CAWRDPRAWGTEAFF	TGTGCCTGGAGGGACCCCAGGGCGTGGGGCACTGAAGCTTTCTTT
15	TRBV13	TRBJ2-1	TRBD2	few	CASSSGLAGYNEQFF	TGTGCCAGCAGCTCCGGACTAGCGGGCTACAATGAGCAGTTCTTC
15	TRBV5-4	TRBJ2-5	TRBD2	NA	CASSVQRGYQETQYF	TGTGCCAGCAGCGTACAGCGGGGGTACCAAGAGACCCAGTACTTC
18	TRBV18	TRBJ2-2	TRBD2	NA	CASSPPGLAGLNTGELFF	TGTGCCAGCTCACCCCCGGGACTAGCGGGATTGAACACCGGGGAGCTGTTTTTT
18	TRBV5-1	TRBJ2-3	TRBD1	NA	CASSRTRDRGLSTDTQYF	TGCGCCAGCAGCCGAACCCGGGACAGGGGTCTTAGCACAGATACGCAGTATTTT
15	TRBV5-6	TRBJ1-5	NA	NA	CASSLSRGSNQPQHF	TGTGCCAGCAGCTTGTCCAGGGGTAGCAATCAGCCCCAGCATTTT
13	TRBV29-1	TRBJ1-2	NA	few	CSVQKTGVRGYTF	TGCAGCGTTCAAAAGACGGGAGTCCGTGGCTACACCTTC
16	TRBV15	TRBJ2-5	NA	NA	CATSRGGQREPETQYF	TGTGCCACCAGCAGAGGAGGGCAACGGGAGCCAGAGACCCAGTACTTC
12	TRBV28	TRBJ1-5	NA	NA	CASSLSGRVQHF	TGTGCCAGCAGTTTAAGCGGTCGGGTCCAGCATTTT
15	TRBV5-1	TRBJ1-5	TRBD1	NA	CASSPRTGENQPQHF	TGCGCCAGCAGCCCCCGGACAGGAGAGAATCAGCCCCAGCATTTT
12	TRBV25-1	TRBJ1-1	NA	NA	CATTAGNTEAFF	TGTGCCACTACCGCGGGTAACACTGAAGCTTTCTTT
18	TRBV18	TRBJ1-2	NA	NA	CASSPGQRGAPAAYGYTF	TGTGCCAGCTCACCAGGGCAGCGGGGGGCCCCGGCCGCTTATGGCTACACCTTC
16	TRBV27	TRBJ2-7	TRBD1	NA	CASSPYSGTGTYEQYF	TGTGCCAGCAGTCCCTACTCCGGGACAGGGACCTACGAGCAGTACTTC
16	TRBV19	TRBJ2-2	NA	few	CASSQGTGKNTGELFF	TGTGCCAGTAGCCAAGGCACAGGAAAGAACACCGGGGAGCTGTTTTTT
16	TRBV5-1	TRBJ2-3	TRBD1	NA	CASSSFGQGATDTQYF	TGCGCCAGCAGCTCGTTTGGACAGGGGGCGACAGATACGCAGTATTTT
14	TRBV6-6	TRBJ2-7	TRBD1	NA	CASSYSTQGSEQYF	TGTGCCAGCAGTTACTCGACACAGGGGTCCGAGCAGTACTTC
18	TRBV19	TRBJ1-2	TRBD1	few	CASRHLIGTAPTNYGYTF	TGTGCCAGTAGACACTTAATCGGGACAGCACCGACTAACTATGGCTACACCTTC